The text below deals with one TCR beta chain. Germline-derived CDR1 and CDR2 are LGHNT and FRNRAP. The CDR3 contains 12 residues. Trimming stripped 2 bases from V and 3 bases from J, with 5 bases between. This record belongs to a study of T-cell memory formation after mild COVID-19. Study as a whole: TCR clusters were mostly donor specific.

TCRdb recomputed calls from the 5' RACE reads with MiXCR, one row per CDR3 protein. The table lists a few hundred thousand distinct CDR3 sequences, around 8% of them singletons. This TCR derives from a man between 18 and 29 years old who had mild COVID-19 (a few samples of this study predate the infection). Cell type and time point are not known. The chain uses TRBV12-5 and TRBJ2-7; D is unresolved. Sequencing input: PBMCs or a T cell subset sorted from them (not recorded which). In DNA, the CDR3 is TGTGCTAGTGGTTTGTGTGTCTACGAGCAGTACGTC. Amino acids: CASGLCVYEQYV.